This T cell receptor (gamma chain) came from a study of gamma-delta chains in newborns, infants, children. Termini included, the CDR3 measures 25 amino acids. Germline V gene lookup returns CDR1 GITISATS and CDR2 ISYDGTV (reference sequence). With regard to this clone: The DNA is left out, because the CDR3 cannot be placed on it with certainty; the CDR3 is given as TCRdb lists it.

TCRdb re-analyzed the reads via CATT. The sample table sets out approximately 17 gamma-chain clones. The TCR sequence derives from a child who was a newborn, infant or young child, either healthy, febrile or measles-vaccinated (not recorded which). This table probably holds off-target reads from a library built for another chain. No J gene was called, and the V gene is TRGV9. Source: blood, taken at week 1. The CDR3 spells CACDTGGYLSWDTRQMFFGTGIKLF.